This T cell receptor beta chain was identified in a study of early stage breast cancer tumors. Background on the study: About 70% of the 16 invasive tumors were ER+, PR+ and HER2-.

Study-wide results and caveats: Enriched TCRB sequences shared across patients were mostly commonly generated sequences. Comparing each tissue with blood distinguished tumor from normal in most of the 16 patients.

To note about this clone: What it recognizes is unknown.

V shed 5 bases and J 8 bases; nucleotides not matched to a gene: 8. The CDR3 totals 14 residues. The V gene's germline CDR1 is MDHEN and CDR2 SYDVKM. TCRdb's table, derived via immunoSEQ multiplex PCR, lists solely in-frame clones and lacks some. The top ten hold 22% of the sample, which has approximately 10,000 clones, about 78% seen once. This TCR was sampled from a person aged 35 to 50 with breast cancer. The rearrangement links TRBV28 to TRBJ2-3, with 9 bases lining up with TRBD1. The sample consisted of breast tumor tissue. The CDR3 coding sequence is TGTGCCAGCAGTCAGACCCGGGACAGGGCTACGCAGTATTTT. Protein product: CASSQTRDRATQYF.